A single sample gave rise to the 15 T cell receptor beta chains below, sequenced in a study of response to subunit inactivated influenza vaccine. Using its own MiXCR run on the RT-PCR reads, TCRdb lists one record per CDR3 protein. This sample has 800,000 or so distinct CDR3 sequences, with 21% found just once. The sample consisted of PBMCs from blood, taken 5 days after vaccination. The receptors were sampled from a man between 50 and 59 years old who received an inactivated influenza vaccine.

CDR3 DNA: TGTGCCAGCAGTGCGGACAGGAACTACGAGCAGTACTTC. It codes for CASSADRNYEQYF. J is TRBJ2-7 and V is TRBV6-1, with 7 bases identical to TRBD1. The V gene end was trimmed by 4 bases and the J gene end by 3 bases; junction bases not matched to a gene: 3. The germline V gene has CDR1 MNHNS and CDR2 SASEGT. The CDR3 is 13 amino acids.

The chain combines TRBV3-1 with TRBJ1-2, with TRBD1 matching 7 bases. Germline values: CDR1 LGHDT, CDR2 YNNKEL (reference sequence). The length of the CDR3 is 15 residues. V was pared by 4 bases and J by 7 bases, with 12 bases of the junction left unmatched. CDR3 sequence: CASSPNLWQGVGYTF. CDR3 in DNA: TGTGCCAGCAGCCCTAACTTGTGGCAGGGGGTTGGCTACACCTTC.

This clonotype was picked up a small number of times. This rearrangement joins TRBV6-1 to TRBJ1-3; D is undetermined. The CDR3 is 16 residues long. Germline-derived CDR1 and CDR2 are MNHNS and SASEGT. V shed 5 bases and J shed 1 base, with 15 bases lying between them. CDR3 in amino acids: CASSLTRGGSGNTIYF. In DNA, the CDR3 is TGTGCCAGCAGTCTCACCCGGGGAGGTTCTGGAAACACCATATATTTT.

The rearrangement uses TRBV4-2 and TRBJ2-3; no firm D call. The germline V gene has CDR1 LGHNA and CDR2 YNFKEQ. The germline V and J ends were trimmed by 0 bases and 2 bases, with 15 bases remaining between them. The length of the CDR3 is 17 residues. CDR3 amino acids: CASSQDQILGFTDTQYF. DNA for the CDR3: TGTGCCAGCAGCCAAGATCAAATCCTCGGGTTCACAGATACGCAGTATTTT.

The chain is built from TRBV12-3 or TRBV12-4 and TRBJ1-5; the match to TRBD1 covers 8 bases. J gave up 7 bases and V 4 bases, and 6 bases lay outside the gene matches. The CDR3 is 14 residues long. The CDR3 DNA sequence: TGTGCCAGCAGTTCGGCGGCAGGGGGCCAGCCCCAGCATTTT. Protein sequence: CASSSAAGGQPQHF.

The chain recombines TRBV11-2 with TRBJ2-5; D assignment may be TRBD1 or TRBD2 (5 bases each). The germline gives CDR1 SGHAT, CDR2 FQNNGV. The CDR3 covers 12 residues. Trimming took off 9 bases at V and 3 bases at J, with 11 bases between the two ends. CDR3 loop: CASGGWEETQYF. CDR3 coding DNA: TGTGCCAGTGGGGGTTGGGAAGAGACCCAGTACTTC.

The chain recombines TRBV6-5 with TRBJ2-5; D is possibly TRBD2 (6 bases). Per the germline V gene, CDR1 is MNHEY and CDR2 is SVGAGI. Trimming stripped 2 bases from V and 1 base from J, with 11 bases between. The CDR3 totals 15 residues. This CDR3 reads CASSYGEGGQETQYF. The CDR3 bases are TGTGCCAGCAGTTACGGAGAGGGAGGCCAAGAGACCCAGTACTTC.

The J gene is TRBJ2-2, the V gene TRBV7-2; D perhaps matches TRBD1 (6 bases). From germline, CDR1 is SGHTA and CDR2 FQGNSA. This CDR3 is built from 14 residues. V was pared by 10 bases and J by 3 bases, with 15 bases between. CDR3 DNA sequence: TGTGCCATCATGAAGGGACAATACACCGGGGAGCTGTTTTTT. Translating it yields CAIMKGQYTGELFF.

The genes are TRBV15 and TRBJ2-3, with a weak D call TRBD2 (6 bases). The CDR3 is 15 amino acids. Germline V gene data show CDR1 as LNHNV and CDR2 as YYDKDF (reference sequence). The germline V and J ends were trimmed by 3 bases and 1 base, with 11 bases remaining between them. The CDR3: CATSSRGSRTDTQYF. CDR3 DNA: TGTGCCACCAGCAGCCGGGGGAGCCGCACAGATACGCAGTATTTT.

This clonotype was counted many times. The V and J genes are TRBV29-1 and TRBJ2-5, with a weak D call TRBD1 (6 bases). This CDR3 has 12 amino acids. The V end was cut by 7 bases, the J end by 2 bases, with 11 bases between. The germline CDR1 and CDR2 sequences are SQVTM and ANQGSEA. The CDR3 here is CSAGTPQETQYF. DNA for the CDR3: TGCAGCGCCGGGACACCTCAAGAGACCCAGTACTTC.

This clonotype came up many times. The V and J genes are TRBV12-3 or TRBV12-4 and TRBJ2-5; D unclear. The V gene lost 4 bases and the J gene lost 5 bases, with 5 bases spanning the gap. The CDR3 extends over 11 amino acids. CDR3 protein: CASSSRETQYF. The CDR3 bases are TGTGCCAGCAGTTCGAGGGAGACCCAGTACTTC.

This clonotype was detected ten times or more. V usage is TRBV29-1 and J usage is TRBJ2-7, with 8 positions matching TRBD1. The CDR3 extends over 11 amino acids. The V gene's germline CDR1 is SQVTM and CDR2 ANQGSEA. The V gene end was trimmed by 6 bases and the J gene end by 6 bases; junction bases not matched to a gene: 4. In DNA, the CDR3 is TGCAGCGTGAGGACAGGGCCCGAGCAGTACTTC. Protein: CSVRTGPEQYF.

There are a few counts of this clonotype. V gene TRBV5-1 combines with J gene TRBJ2-1; D unclear. The CDR3 consists of 14 residues. V was shortened by 1 base and J by 4 bases, with 9 bases between the two germline ends. Germline CDR1 and CDR2: SGHRS and YFSETQ. The CDR3 reads CASSLSSTYNEQFF. CDR3 nucleotide sequence: TGCGCCAGCAGCTTGTCCTCCACTTACAATGAGCAGTTCTTC.

This clonotype was counted only a few times. This rearrangement joins TRBV20-1 to TRBJ1-1; no clear D gene. Germline CDR1 reads DFQATT; CDR2 reads SNEGSKA (reference sequence). The CDR3 consists of 11 residues. Trimming took off 6 bases at V and 1 base at J, with 6 bases between the two ends. CDR3 coding DNA: TGCAGTGCACCACAGAACACTGAAGCTTTCTTT. Protein sequence: CSAPQNTEAFF.

This clonotype was recorded a few times. The chain combines TRBV20-1 with TRBJ2-1; a possible D gene is TRBD1 (6 bases). The CDR3 is 13 amino acids. Trimming took 7 bases from V and 4 from J, leaving 14 bases between them. Germline V gene sequence: CDR1 DFQATT, CDR2 SNEGSKA (reference sequence). The CDR3 is CSVPGHGYNEQFF. The DNA of the CDR3 is TGCAGTGTCCCGGGACACGGGTACAATGAGCAGTTCTTC.